The 15 T cell receptor beta chains below come from one sample, sequenced in a study of CD8 T cells in Susac syndrome. Random hexamers primed reverse transcription of about 0.45 to 1 ug RNA. TCRdb recomputed calls from the immunoSEQ multiplex PCR reads with MiXCR, one row per CDR3 protein. The data show about 430,000 distinct CDR3 sequences, with approximately 89% seen just once and approximately 0.12% held by the top ten. Source material: CD8+ T cells from PBMCs. The receptors here all came from a human donor with multiple sclerosis.

This sequence joins TRBV3-1 and TRBJ2-3; D unclear. Between the trimmed V and J ends, which lost 0 bases and 0 bases, there was a span of 16 bases. This CDR3 spans 18 amino acids. The germline V gene encodes CDR1 LGHDT and CDR2 YNNKEL (reference sequence). CDR3 loop: CASSQERALPSSTDTQYF. CDR3 bases: TGTGCCAGCAGCCAAGAAAGGGCGCTACCCTCTAGCACAGATACGCAGTATTTT.

J is TRBJ2-3 and V is TRBV6-5; 12 bases agree with TRBD2. With 7 bases clipped from V and 6 bases from J, the junction kept 5 bases outside the gene matches. CDR1 MNHEY and CDR2 SVGAGI come from the germline V gene. There are 14 residues in the CDR3. The CDR3 DNA reads TGTGCCAGCACCGGACTAGCGGGGCCCGATACGCAGTATTTT. It translates to CASTGLAGPDTQYF.

The chain combines TRBV18 with TRBJ2-5; a weak D match, TRBD2 (6 bases). In germline, CDR1 is KGHSH, CDR2 LQKENI. V lost 0 bases to trimming and J lost 9 bases, with 14 bases between them. This CDR3 spans 14 amino acids. The CDR3 spells CASSPPWREEAQYF. The DNA of the CDR3 is TGTGCCAGCTCACCACCGTGGAGGGAGGAGGCCCAGTACTTC.

V is TRBV27 and J is TRBJ1-2, with TRBD1 matching over 8 bases. CDR1 and CDR2 (germline): MNHEY, SMNVEV (reference sequence). V gave up 5 bases and J gave up 8 bases; unmatched junction bases: 13. The CDR3 runs 15 residues. CDR3 sequence (DNA): TGTGCCAGCAGTCCGGACAGGGTGATGATGAGGGGCTACACCTTC. This encodes CASSPDRVMMRGYTF.

This clonotype has just a few counts. The genes are TRBV5-1 and TRBJ1-1, with TRBD1 matching 12 bases. The CDR3 is made up of 14 amino acids. CDR1 is SGHRS and CDR2 is YFSETQ in the germline V gene. After removal of 6 bases from V and 5 bases from J, the junction contained 5 bases not matched to a gene. This CDR3 reads CASTGTGGETEAFF. In nucleotides, the CDR3 is TGCGCCAGCACCGGGACAGGGGGCGAAACTGAAGCTTTCTTT.

The chain links TRBV20-1 to TRBJ1-5; 7 nucleotides align to TRBD1. There are 14 residues in the CDR3. J was trimmed by 5 bases and V by 5 bases; bases with no gene match: 9. Germline loops: CDR1 DFQATT, CDR2 SNEGSKA (reference sequence). The CDR3: CSALETGADQPQHF. CDR3 DNA: TGCAGTGCTCTAGAAACAGGGGCGGATCAGCCCCAGCATTTT.

The chain recombines TRBV4-2 with TRBJ2-2; unclear D gene. V dropped 0 bases and J dropped 5 bases, with 10 bases sitting between them. The CDR3 has 15 residues. Germline CDR1 LGHNA, CDR2 YNFKEQ. CDR3 DNA: TGTGCCAGCAGCCAAGACTCGGCGGAGACCGGGGAGCTGTTTTTT. Its protein product is CASSQDSAETGELFF.

This chain joins TRBV5-6 and TRBJ2-4; 8 bases agree with TRBD2. The germline gives CDR1 SGHDT, CDR2 YYEEEE. The CDR3 runs 16 residues. V was clipped by 2 bases and J by 6 bases; unmatched bases: 10. CDR3 DNA: TGTGCCAGCAGCTTCGAGGGACTAGGTTATGCAAACATTCAGTACTTC. This codes for CASSFEGLGYANIQYF.

This clonotype appeared a few times. This chain links TRBV5-1 with TRBJ2-7, with D perhaps TRBD1 or TRBD2 (6 bases each). The germline gives CDR1 SGHRS, CDR2 YFSETQ. V lost 7 bases, J lost 2 bases, and 13 bases lay in between. CDR3 size: 13 residues. The CDR3 loop reads CASRSGGAYEQYF. For the CDR3, the DNA is TGCGCCAGCCGGTCCGGGGGCGCCTACGAGCAGTACTTC.

V and J are TRBV18 and TRBJ2-1; TRBD2 matches 7 bases. Germline V gives CDR1 KGHSH, CDR2 LQKENI. The CDR3 covers 14 residues. The V gene end was trimmed by 6 bases and the J gene end by 4 bases; junction bases not matched to a gene: 6. CDR3 loop: CASSEAGSYNEQFF. CDR3 nucleotides: TGTGCCAGCTCCGAAGCGGGGTCTTACAATGAGCAGTTCTTC. Using reference TRBV18 and TRBJ2-1 for the parts outside the CDR3, the full variable domain is NAGVMQNPRHLVRRRGQEARLRCSPMKGHSHVYWYRQLPEEGLKFMVYLQKENIIDESGMPKERFSAEFPKEGPSILRIQQVVRGDSAAYFCASSEAGSYNEQFFGPGTRLTVL.

The chain uses TRBV4-1 and TRBJ2-7, with a tentative D call TRBD2 (7 bases). Germline V gene sequence: CDR1 MGHRA, CDR2 YSYEKL. There are 15 residues in the CDR3. Trimming took off 4 bases at V and 4 bases at J, with 17 bases between the two ends. As DNA, the CDR3 is TGCGCCAGCAGCCCCACTAGGGGGGGCCTTTACGAGCAGTACTTC. Its protein product is CASSPTRGGLYEQYF.

The J gene is TRBJ2-7, the V gene TRBV4-1; TRBD1 might be the D (6 bases). The CDR3 totals 14 residues. Trimming pared 1 base from V and 0 bases from J, leaving 7 bases between. The germline V gene encodes CDR1 MGHRA and CDR2 YSYEKL. This CDR3 is CASSQVTGSYEQYF. The CDR3 nucleotides are TGCGCCAGCAGCCAAGTGACAGGCTCCTACGAGCAGTACTTC.

This rearrangement joins TRBV4-1 to TRBJ2-7; unclear D gene. CDR3 length equals 13 residues. Trimming pared 4 bases from V and 1 base from J, leaving 8 bases between. In germline, CDR1 is MGHRA, CDR2 YSYEKL. The CDR3 protein is CASSPDRSYEQYF. CDR3 DNA sequence: TGCGCCAGCAGCCCGGACCGTTCCTACGAGCAGTACTTC.

The chain couples TRBV7-9 to TRBJ1-4, with 9 bases fitting TRBD1. Unmatched junction bases numbered 12, after V lost 5 bases and J lost 8 bases. From germline, CDR1 is SEHNR and CDR2 FQNEAQ (reference sequence). This CDR3 spans 16 amino acids. DNA for the CDR3: TGTGCCAGCAGCCCCAGACAGGACAGGGGTTCAGAAAAACTGTTTTTT. Amino acids: CASSPRQDRGSEKLFF.

This chain connects TRBV27 to TRBJ2-7; the match to TRBD1 covers 9 bases. Germline CDR1 reads MNHEY; CDR2 reads SMNVEV (reference sequence). The CDR3 runs to 16 residues. V shed 5 bases and J 3 bases; nucleotides not matched to a gene: 11. The CDR3 DNA reads as TGTGCCAGCAGTAGCTCACAGGGGGCTTGGGGCTACGAGCAGTACTTC. Translation: CASSSSQGAWGYEQYF.